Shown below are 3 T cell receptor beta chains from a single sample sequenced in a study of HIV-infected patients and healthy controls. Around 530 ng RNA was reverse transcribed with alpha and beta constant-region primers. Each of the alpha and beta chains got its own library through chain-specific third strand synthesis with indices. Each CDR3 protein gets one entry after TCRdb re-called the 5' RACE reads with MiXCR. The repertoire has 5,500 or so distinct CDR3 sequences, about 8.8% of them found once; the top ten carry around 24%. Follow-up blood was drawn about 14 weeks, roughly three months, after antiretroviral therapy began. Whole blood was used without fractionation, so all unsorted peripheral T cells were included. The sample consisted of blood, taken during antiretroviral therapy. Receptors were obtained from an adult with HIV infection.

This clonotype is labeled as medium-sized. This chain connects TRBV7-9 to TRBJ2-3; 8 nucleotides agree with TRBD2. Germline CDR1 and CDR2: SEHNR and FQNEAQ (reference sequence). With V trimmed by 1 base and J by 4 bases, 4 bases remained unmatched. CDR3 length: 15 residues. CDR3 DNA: TGTGCCAGCAGCTTAGGCGGGAGGTTCGCAGATACGCAGTATTTT. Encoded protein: CASSLGGRFADTQYF.

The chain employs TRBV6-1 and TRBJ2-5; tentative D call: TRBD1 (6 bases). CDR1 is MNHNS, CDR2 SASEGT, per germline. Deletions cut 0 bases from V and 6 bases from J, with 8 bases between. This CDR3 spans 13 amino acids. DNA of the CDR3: TGTGCCAGCAGTGAAGCTGGGGGCCAGACCCAGTACTTC. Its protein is CASSEAGGQTQYF.

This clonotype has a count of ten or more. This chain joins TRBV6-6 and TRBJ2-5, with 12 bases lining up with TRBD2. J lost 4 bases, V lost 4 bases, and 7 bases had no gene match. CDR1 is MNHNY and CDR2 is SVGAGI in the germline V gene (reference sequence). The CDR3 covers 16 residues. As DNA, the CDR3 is TGTGCCAGCAGTTCGCTAGCGGGGGGGCTAAGAGAGACCCAGTACTTC. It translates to CASSSLAGGLRETQYF.